This TCR beta chain was recovered during a study of naive and memory T cell subsets. This clonotype appeared a few times. The antigen is not known. V lost 4 bases to trimming and J lost 8 bases, with 11 bases between them. CDR1 is SEHNR and CDR2 is FQNEAQ in the germline V gene (reference sequence). There are 12 residues in the CDR3. Two oligonucleotides, mixed equimolar, formed the beta constant-region primer covering TRBC1 and TRBC2. Nested alpha and beta constant-region primers with the SP2 primer drove four PCR rounds on ligated cDNA. The cDNA 3' end received a ligated single-stranded oligonucleotide carrying the SP2 primer and a 12-nucleotide UMI. TCRdb called the UMI-ligation and nested PCR reads again in MiXCR, with one record for every CDR3 protein. Of 95,000 to 150,000 distinct CDR3 sequences detected, roughly 36% appear once; the ten largest clones hold around 0.92%. Study-wide results and limits: From naive to CM, EM and EMRA, diversity decreased and Gini increased. Over 90% of naive TCR sequences appeared only once after error correction, unlike memory subsets. Naive and memory repertoire findings lacked a ground truth for validation.

This clonotype was sampled from a human donor in good health. The sample was central memory CD4+ T cells from blood. V is TRBV7-9 and J is TRBJ1-1; D perhaps matches TRBD1 (5 bases). CDR3 sequence (DNA): TGTGCCAGCAGCTCAGGGCAAAGGGAAGCTTTCTTT. It translates to CASSSGQREAFF. Combining the CDR3 with reference TRBV7-9 and TRBJ1-1 gives the whole variable domain DTGVSQNPRHKITKRGQNVTFRCDPISEHNRLYWYRQTLGQGPEFLTYFQNEAQLEKSRLLSDRFSAERPKGSFSTLEIQRTEQGDSAMYLCASSSGQREAFFGQGTRLTVV.